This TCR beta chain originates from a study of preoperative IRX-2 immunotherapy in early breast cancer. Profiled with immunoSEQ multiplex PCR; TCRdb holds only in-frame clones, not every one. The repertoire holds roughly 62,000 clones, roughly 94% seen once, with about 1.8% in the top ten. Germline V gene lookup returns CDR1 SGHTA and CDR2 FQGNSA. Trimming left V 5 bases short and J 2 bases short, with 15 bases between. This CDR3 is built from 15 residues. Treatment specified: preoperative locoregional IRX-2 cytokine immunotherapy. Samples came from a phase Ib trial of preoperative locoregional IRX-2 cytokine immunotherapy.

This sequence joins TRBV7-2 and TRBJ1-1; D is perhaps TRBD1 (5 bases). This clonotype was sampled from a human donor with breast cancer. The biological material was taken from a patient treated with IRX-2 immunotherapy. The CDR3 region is CASSPPAGLNTEAFF. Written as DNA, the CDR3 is TGTGCCAGCAGCCCCCCCGCAGGGCTAAACACTGAAGCTTTCTTT. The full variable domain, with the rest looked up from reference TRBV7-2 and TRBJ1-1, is GAGVSQSPSNKVTEKGKDVELRCDPISGHTALYWYRQSLGQGLEFLIYFQGNSAPDKSGLPSDRFSAERTGGSVSTLTIQRTQQEDSAVYLCASSPPAGLNTEAFFGQGTRLTVV.